The clone carrying this TCR beta chain was seen a few times. Its target is unknown. This specimen comes from a study of identical twins. Overall study results and limits: An excess of low generation probability was shown by twin-shared out-of-frame alpha sequences.

Template switching created a universal primer site, and the cDNA included unique molecular identifiers. TCRdb redid the calling of the 5' RACE reads with MiXCR, one entry per CDR3 protein. The table shows about 1.7 million distinct CDR3 sequences, with about 31% occurring only once. The V and J ends lost 3 bases and 3 bases respectively, with 5 bases between them. Germline V gene lookup returns CDR1 MNHNS and CDR2 SASEGT. The CDR3 has 12 amino acids. Sequenced material: cord blood. V usage is TRBV6-1 and J usage is TRBJ1-1; no firm D call. The sequence derives from a newborn girl in good health. The CDR3 DNA reads TGTGCCAGCAGTGAGTCGCACACTGAAGCTTTCTTT. Protein sequence: CASSESHTEAFF.